One and the same sample provided the 13 T cell receptor beta chains below, sequenced in a study of OX40 agonist ivuxolimab in advanced cancers. The repertoire was sequenced with immunoSEQ multiplex PCR; TCRdb's copy has only in-frame clones and lacks some. This table has about 48,000 clones, roughly 89% appearing once. The sequences come from CD4+ or CD8+ T cells sorted from blood, collected in a trial of the OX40 agonist ivuxolimab. The source is an adult with an advanced solid tumor such as melanoma, head and neck, liver or kidney cancer.

The rearrangement uses TRBV5-4 and TRBJ2-7; 10 nucleotides agree with TRBD2. The CDR3 spans 15 residues. V trimming: 3 bases; J trimming: 3 bases; junction bases outside the gene matches: 6. CDR1 and CDR2 (germline): SGHNT, YYREEE (reference sequence). The CDR3 DNA is TGTGCCAGCAGCTCTTCATTAGCGGGGGGCTACGAGCAGTACTTC. Translated: CASSSSLAGGYEQYF.

This clone has ten or more counts. The gene calls are TRBV13 and TRBJ2-7; D not certain. This CDR3 is 13 amino acids long. Trimming pared 4 bases from V and 0 bases from J, leaving 7 bases between. CDR1 is PRHDT and CDR2 is FYEKMQ in the germline V gene (reference sequence). In nucleotides, the CDR3 is TGTGCCAGCAGCTCCCCTAGCTCCTACGAGCAGTACTTC. It is translated as CASSSPSSYEQYF.

This chain links TRBV4-3 with TRBJ2-7, with D maybe TRBD1 (7 bases). Trimming pared 0 bases from V and 2 bases from J, leaving 11 bases between. The CDR3 has 15 residues. Germline assignment: CDR1 LGHNA and CDR2 YSLEER. CDR3 in amino acids: CASSQEQGGTYEQYF. In DNA, the CDR3 is TGCGCCAGCAGCCAAGAGCAGGGGGGAACCTACGAGCAGTACTTC.

This chain links TRBV27 with TRBJ1-1; TRBD1 is a possible D gene (6 bases). The CDR3 covers 15 residues. V dropped 0 bases and J dropped 5 bases, with 13 bases sitting between them. CDR1 and CDR2 from the germline V gene are MNHEY and SMNVEV (reference sequence). CDR3 coding DNA: TGTGCCAGCAGTTTATCTGGGAGGGGGAGTACTGAAGCTTTCTTT. Residues: CASSLSGRGSTEAFF.

The rearrangement links TRBV7-7 to TRBJ2-5; possible D gene TRBD1, 5 bases. The CDR3 has 16 residues. Germline V gives CDR1 SSHAT, CDR2 FNYEAQ (reference sequence). The V end was cut by 1 base, the J end by 3 bases, with 15 bases between. CDR3 region: CASSLGPRQGEETQYF. CDR3 coding DNA: TGTGCCAGCAGCTTAGGTCCGAGGCAGGGTGAAGAGACCCAGTACTTC.

The V gene is TRBV28, the J gene TRBJ1-2; no clear D gene. CDR1 is MDHEN, CDR2 SYDVKM, per germline. The CDR3 spans 14 residues. V was shortened by 2 bases and J by 5 bases, with 12 bases between the two germline ends. The CDR3 nucleotides are TGTGCCAGCAGTTTAGAAACCATTATGTATGGCTACACCTTC. Translating it yields CASSLETIMYGYTF.

V and J are TRBV6-5 and TRBJ2-5; D may match TRBD1 or TRBD2 (5 bases each). In germline, CDR1 is MNHEY, CDR2 SVGAGI. The CDR3 runs 14 residues. Trimming cost V 2 bases and J 5 bases, with 12 bases left between them. The CDR3 DNA sequence: TGTGCCAGCAGTTACGGAGCTTGGGGGGAGACCCAGTACTTC. Translating it yields CASSYGAWGETQYF.

This chain connects TRBV2 to TRBJ1-5; possibly TRBD1 for D (5 bases). The V gene's germline CDR1 is SNHLY and CDR2 FYNNEI. V dropped 7 bases and J dropped 2 bases, with 12 bases sitting between them. The CDR3 runs 14 residues. In DNA form, the CDR3 reads TGTGCCAGCACCCTCGGGGGTGGCAATCAGCCCCAGCATTTT. It translates to CASTLGGGNQPQHF.

This clone appeared a single time. This chain links TRBV29-1 with TRBJ1-3, with unresolved D. The CDR3 covers 13 residues. Germline V gene lookup returns CDR1 SQVTM and CDR2 ANQGSEA. Trimming took 4 bases from V and 4 from J, leaving 11 bases between them. CDR3 residues: CSVVSPSGNTIYF. Written as DNA, the CDR3 is TGCAGCGTTGTGTCACCTTCGGGAAACACCATATATTTT.

This rearrangement joins TRBV28 to TRBJ2-7, with D perhaps matching TRBD1 (5 bases). The V gene's germline CDR1 is MDHEN and CDR2 SYDVKM. The V end lost 3 bases, the J end lost 5 bases, and 8 bases lay between the germline ends. The CDR3 has 12 residues. CDR3 DNA sequence: TGTGCCAGCAGTTTTAGCAGGGACGAGCAGTACTTC. Amino acids: CASSFSRDEQYF.

The chain couples TRBV15 to TRBJ1-5; TRBD1 matches 9 bases. The CDR3 is made up of 15 amino acids. Trimming at V came to 3 bases and at J to 6 bases, leaving 6 bases not matched to a gene. Germline CDR1 LNHNV, CDR2 YYDKDF (reference sequence). In DNA, the CDR3 is TGTGCCACCAGCAGTGCCGGGACAGGGTTTCAGCCCCAGCATTTT. It encodes CATSSAGTGFQPQHF.

The chain is built from TRBV7-2 and TRBJ1-2, with 7 positions matching TRBD1. The J segment lost 1 base and the V segment lost 0 bases, leaving 2 bases of the junction unmatched. Germline V CDR1 and CDR2: SGHTA, FQGNSA. The CDR3 runs 15 residues. CDR3 residues: CASSLARDSNYGYTF. The CDR3 DNA sequence: TGTGCCAGCAGCTTAGCCCGGGACAGTAACTATGGCTACACCTTC.

J is TRBJ2-5 and V is TRBV4-1; D is perhaps TRBD2 (7 bases). The CDR3 totals 16 residues. Germline V gene lookup returns CDR1 MGHRA and CDR2 YSYEKL. Trimming took off 0 bases at V and 3 bases at J, with 14 bases between the two ends. CDR3 coding DNA: TGCGCCAGCAGCCAAGAACGCGGGGGCCTTGAAGAGACCCAGTACTTC. The encoded protein is CASSQERGGLEETQYF.